Sequencing of this T cell receptor (beta chain) was carried out in a study of shared clonotypes between healthy human individuals. Remarks on this clone: The sample contains more than one DNA sequence encoding this CDR3.

Under the authors' procedure: ImmunoSEQ sequences covered only the junction and lacked quality scores; filtering therefore differed. Libraries were prepared by immunoSEQ multiplex PCR; TCRdb keeps only in-frame clonotypes and omits some of them. That table is the source of V, J and clone size, and D and trimming were worked out from the DNA. The sample has 1,400,000 or so clones; 98% to 99% are singletons. Sequencing used naive CD4+ T cells sorted from blood. Subset specified: CD45RA+ positively selected. The TCR was taken from a man younger than 45 in good health.

Here the CDR3 reads CAISSDRYEQYF. As DNA, the CDR3 is TGTGCCATCAGTTCGGACAGATACGAGCAGTACTTC. The genes are TRBV10-3 and TRBJ2-7; possibly TRBD1 for D (6 bases). The germline V and J ends were trimmed by 5 bases and 4 bases, with 9 bases remaining between them. The germline V gene encodes CDR1 ENHRY and CDR2 SYGVKD. This CDR3 is built from 12 residues.